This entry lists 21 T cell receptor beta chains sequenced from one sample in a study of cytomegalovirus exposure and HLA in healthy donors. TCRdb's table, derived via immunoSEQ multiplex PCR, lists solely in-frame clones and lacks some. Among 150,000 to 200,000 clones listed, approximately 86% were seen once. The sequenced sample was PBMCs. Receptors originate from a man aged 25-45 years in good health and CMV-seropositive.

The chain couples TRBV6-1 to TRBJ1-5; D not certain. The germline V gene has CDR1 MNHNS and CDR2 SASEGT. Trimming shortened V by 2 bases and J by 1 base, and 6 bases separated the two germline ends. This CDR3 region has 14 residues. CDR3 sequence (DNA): TGTGCCAGCAGTGAACTCAGGAGCAATCAGCCCCAGCATTTT. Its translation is CASSELRSNQPQHF.

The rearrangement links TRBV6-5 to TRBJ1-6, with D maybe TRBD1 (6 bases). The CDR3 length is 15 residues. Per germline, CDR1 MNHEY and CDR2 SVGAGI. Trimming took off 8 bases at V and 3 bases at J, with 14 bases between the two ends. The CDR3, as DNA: TGTGCCAGCTCAAACAGGGACCTCTATAATTCACCCCTCCACTTT. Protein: CASSNRDLYNSPLHF.

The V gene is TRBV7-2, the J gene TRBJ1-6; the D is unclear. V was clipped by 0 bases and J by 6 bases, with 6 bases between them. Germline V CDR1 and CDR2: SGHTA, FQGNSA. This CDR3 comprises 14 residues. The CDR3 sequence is CASSLAVANSPLHF. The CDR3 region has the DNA TGTGCCAGCAGCTTAGCCGTAGCTAATTCACCCCTCCACTTT. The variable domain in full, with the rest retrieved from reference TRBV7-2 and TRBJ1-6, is GAGVSQSPSNKVTEKGKDVELRCDPISGHTALYWYRQSLGQGLEFLIYFQGNSAPDKSGLPSDRFSAERTGGSVSTLTIQRTQQEDSAVYLCASSLAVANSPLHFGNGTRLTVT.

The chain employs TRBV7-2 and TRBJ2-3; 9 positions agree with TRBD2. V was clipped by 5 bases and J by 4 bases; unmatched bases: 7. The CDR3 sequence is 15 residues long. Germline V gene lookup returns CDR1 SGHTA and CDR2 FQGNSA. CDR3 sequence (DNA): TGTGCCAGCAGCCGCGGGACTAGCCGTGCAGATACGCAGTATTTT. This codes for CASSRGTSRADTQYF.

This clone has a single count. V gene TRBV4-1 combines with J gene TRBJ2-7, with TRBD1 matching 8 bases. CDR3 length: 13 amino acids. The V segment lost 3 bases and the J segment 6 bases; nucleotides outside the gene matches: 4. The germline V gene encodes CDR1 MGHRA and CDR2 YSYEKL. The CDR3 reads CASSHRGQGEQYF. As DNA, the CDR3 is TGCGCCAGCAGCCATCGTGGACAGGGCGAGCAGTACTTC.

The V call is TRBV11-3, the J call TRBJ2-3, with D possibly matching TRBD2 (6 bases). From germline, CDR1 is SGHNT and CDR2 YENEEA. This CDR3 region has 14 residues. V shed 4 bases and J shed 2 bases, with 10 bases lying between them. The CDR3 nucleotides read TGTGCCAGCAGCTGGGACTCCAACACAGATACGCAGTATTTT. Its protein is CASSWDSNTDTQYF.

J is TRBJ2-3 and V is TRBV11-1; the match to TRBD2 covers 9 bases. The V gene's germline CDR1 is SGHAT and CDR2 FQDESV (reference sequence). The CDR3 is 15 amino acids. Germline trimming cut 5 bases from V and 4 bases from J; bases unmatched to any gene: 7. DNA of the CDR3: TGTGCCAGCAGCGAAGGACTAGCGTTTCCAGATACGCAGTATTTT. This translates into CASSEGLAFPDTQYF.

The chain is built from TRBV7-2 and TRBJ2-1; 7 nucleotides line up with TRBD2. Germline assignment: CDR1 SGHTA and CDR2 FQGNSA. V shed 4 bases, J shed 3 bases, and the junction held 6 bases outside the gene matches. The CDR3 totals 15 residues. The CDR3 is CASSYGGGGYNEQFF. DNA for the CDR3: TGTGCCAGCAGCTATGGCGGGGGAGGCTACAATGAGCAGTTCTTC.

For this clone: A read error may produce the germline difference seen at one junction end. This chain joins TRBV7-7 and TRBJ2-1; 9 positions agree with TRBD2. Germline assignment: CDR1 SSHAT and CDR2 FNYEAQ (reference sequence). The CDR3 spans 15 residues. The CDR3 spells CASSLIAGAYNEQFF. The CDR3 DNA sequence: TGTGCTAGCAGCTTAATAGCGGGGGCATACAATGAGCAGTTCTTC.

CDR3 DNA: TGCGCCAGCAGCCAAGATCGGCAGGAAGCTGGGGCTAGCAATCAGCCCCAGCATTTT. It encodes CASSQDRQEAGASNQPQHF. The rearrangement uses TRBV4-3 and TRBJ1-5, with D possibly matching TRBD1 (5 bases). The germline V gene encodes CDR1 LGHNA and CDR2 YSLEER. The length of the CDR3 is 19 residues. Trimming pared 0 bases from V and 0 bases from J, leaving 18 bases between.

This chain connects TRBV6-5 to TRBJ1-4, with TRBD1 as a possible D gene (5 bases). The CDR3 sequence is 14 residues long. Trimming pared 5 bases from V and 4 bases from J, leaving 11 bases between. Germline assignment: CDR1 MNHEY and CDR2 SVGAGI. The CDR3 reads CASSTYDSNEKLFF. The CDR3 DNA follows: TGTGCCAGCAGTACCTATGACAGTAATGAAAAACTGTTTTTT.

Here the CDR3 reads CAISGGGTDTQYF. CDR3 nucleotides: TGTGCCATCAGTGGGGGGGGCACAGATACGCAGTATTTT. The chain links TRBV10-3 to TRBJ2-3, with D possibly matching TRBD2 (6 bases). Trimming took off 4 bases at V and 1 base at J, with 6 bases between the two ends. CDR3 length: 13 residues. From germline, CDR1 is ENHRY and CDR2 SYGVKD.

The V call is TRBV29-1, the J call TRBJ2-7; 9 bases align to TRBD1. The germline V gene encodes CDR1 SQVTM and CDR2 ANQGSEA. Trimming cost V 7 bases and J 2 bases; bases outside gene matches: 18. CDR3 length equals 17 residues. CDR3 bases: TGCAGCGCAATCCGGGACAGGGCCCTAGGACTAGCCTACGAGCAGTACTTC. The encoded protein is CSAIRDRALGLAYEQYF.

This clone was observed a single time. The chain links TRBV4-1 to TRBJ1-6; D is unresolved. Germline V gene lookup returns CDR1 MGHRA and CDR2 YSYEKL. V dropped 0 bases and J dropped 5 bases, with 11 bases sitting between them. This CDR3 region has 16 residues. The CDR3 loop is CASSQELGVDNSPLHF. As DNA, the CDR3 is TGCGCCAGCAGCCAAGAACTAGGAGTCGATAATTCACCCCTCCACTTT.

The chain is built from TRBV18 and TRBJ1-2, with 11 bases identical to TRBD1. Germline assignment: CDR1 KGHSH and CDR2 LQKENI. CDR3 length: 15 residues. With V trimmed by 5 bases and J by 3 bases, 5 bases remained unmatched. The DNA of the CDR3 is TGTGCCAGCTCAGGTGGGACAGGGGGACACTATGGCTACACCTTC. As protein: CASSGGTGGHYGYTF. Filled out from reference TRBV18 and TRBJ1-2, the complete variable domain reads NAGVMQNPRHLVRRRGQEARLRCSPMKGHSHVYWYRQLPEEGLKFMVYLQKENIIDESGMPKERFSAEFPKEGPSILRIQQVVRGDSAAYFCASSGGTGGHYGYTFGSGTRLTVV.

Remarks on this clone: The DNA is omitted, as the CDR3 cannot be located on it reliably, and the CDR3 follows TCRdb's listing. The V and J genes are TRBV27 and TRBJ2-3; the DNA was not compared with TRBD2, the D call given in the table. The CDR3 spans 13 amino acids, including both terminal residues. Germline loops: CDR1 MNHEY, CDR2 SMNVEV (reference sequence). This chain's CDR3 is CASSLLLSDTQYF.

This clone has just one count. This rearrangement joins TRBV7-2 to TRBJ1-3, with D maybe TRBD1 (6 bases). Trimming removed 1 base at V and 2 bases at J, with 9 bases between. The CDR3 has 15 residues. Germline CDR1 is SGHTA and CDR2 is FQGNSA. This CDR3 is CASSLGGTPGNTIYF. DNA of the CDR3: TGTGCCAGCAGCTTAGGTGGGACACCTGGAAACACCATATATTTT.

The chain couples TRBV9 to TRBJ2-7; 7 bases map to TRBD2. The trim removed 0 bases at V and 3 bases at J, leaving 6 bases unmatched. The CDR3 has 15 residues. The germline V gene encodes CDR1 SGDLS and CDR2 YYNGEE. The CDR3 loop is CASSVAAGELYEQYF. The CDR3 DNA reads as TGTGCCAGCAGCGTAGCGGCGGGGGAACTCTACGAGCAGTACTTC.

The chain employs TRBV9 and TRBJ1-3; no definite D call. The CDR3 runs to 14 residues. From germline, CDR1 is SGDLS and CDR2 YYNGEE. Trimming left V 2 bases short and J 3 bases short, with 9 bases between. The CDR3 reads CASSVEFGGNTIYF. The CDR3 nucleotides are TGTGCCAGCAGCGTGGAGTTCGGTGGAAACACCATATATTTT. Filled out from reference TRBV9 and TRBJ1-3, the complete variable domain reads DSGVTQTPKHLITATGQRVTLRCSPRSGDLSVYWYQQSLDQGLQFLIQYYNGEERAKGNILERFSAQQFPDLHSELNLSSLELGDSALYFCASSVEFGGNTIYFGEGSWLTVV.

The chain's CDR3 is CASSLQGAGTEAFF. The CDR3 region has the DNA TGCGCCAGCAGCTTACAGGGCGCGGGCACTGAAGCTTTCTTT. J is TRBJ1-1 and V is TRBV5-1; a possible D gene is TRBD1 (6 bases). Germline loops: CDR1 SGHRS, CDR2 YFSETQ. This CDR3 has 14 amino acids. The V end lost 2 bases, the J end lost 4 bases, and 12 bases lay between the germline ends.

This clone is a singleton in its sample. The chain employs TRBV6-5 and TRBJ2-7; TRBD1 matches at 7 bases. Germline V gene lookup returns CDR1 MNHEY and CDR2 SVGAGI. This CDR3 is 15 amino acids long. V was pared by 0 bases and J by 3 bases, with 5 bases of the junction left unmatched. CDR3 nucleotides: TGTGCCAGCAGTTACTCGCGACAGGGTAGCTACGAGCAGTACTTC. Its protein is CASSYSRQGSYEQYF.